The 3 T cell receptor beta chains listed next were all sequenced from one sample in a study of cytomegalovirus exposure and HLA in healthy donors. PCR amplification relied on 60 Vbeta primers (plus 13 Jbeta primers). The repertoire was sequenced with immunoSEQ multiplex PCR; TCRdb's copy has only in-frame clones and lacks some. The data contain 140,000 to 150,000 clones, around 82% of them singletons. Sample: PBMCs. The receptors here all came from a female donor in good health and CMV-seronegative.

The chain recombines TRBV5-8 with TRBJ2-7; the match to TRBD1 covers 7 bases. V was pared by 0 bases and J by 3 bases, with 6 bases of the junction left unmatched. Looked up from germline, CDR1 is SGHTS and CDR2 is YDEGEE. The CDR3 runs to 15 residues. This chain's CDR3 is CASSLGGGGFYEQYF. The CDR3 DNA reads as TGTGCCAGCAGCTTGGGAGGGGGCGGGTTCTACGAGCAGTACTTC.

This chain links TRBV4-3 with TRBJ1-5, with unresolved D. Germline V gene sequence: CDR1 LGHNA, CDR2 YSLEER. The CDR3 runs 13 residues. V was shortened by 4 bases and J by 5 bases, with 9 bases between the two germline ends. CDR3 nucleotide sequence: TGCGCCAGCAGCCGTACGCGAGATCAGCCCCAGCATTTT. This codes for CASSRTRDQPQHF.

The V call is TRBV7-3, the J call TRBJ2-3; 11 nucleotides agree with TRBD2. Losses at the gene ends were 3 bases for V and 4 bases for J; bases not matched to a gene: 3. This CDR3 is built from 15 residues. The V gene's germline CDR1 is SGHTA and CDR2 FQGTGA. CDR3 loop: CASSFSGGAPDTQYF. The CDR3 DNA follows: TGTGCCAGCAGCTTTAGCGGGGGGGCCCCAGATACGCAGTATTTT.